This T cell receptor beta chain was documented in a study of blood T cell repertoires in COVID-19. Study-wide context: Nucleic acid was either cDNA or gDNA, and it came from T cells, B-cell-depleted T cells, or PBMCs.

CDR1 and CDR2 (germline): MNHEY, SVGEGT. V shed 2 bases, J shed 5 bases, and the junction held 10 bases outside the gene matches. The CDR3 totals 16 residues. Authors' methods: Reference gene primer amplification in the assay estimated nucleated cell counts. Generated by immunoSEQ multiplex PCR, the TCRdb table keeps only in-frame clones and is missing some. D and trimming come from the DNA, and the V and J calls and clone size come from that table. Among 150,000 to 200,000 clones listed, about four fifths were seen once. The sequence was obtained from a woman in her thirties or forties with acute or convalescent COVID-19. The V and J genes are TRBV6-2 or TRBV6-3 and TRBJ2-7, with TRBD2 identical over 9 bases. The sequencing input was peripheral blood. The CDR3 loop is CASSYPTRGGLNEQYF. The CDR3, as DNA: TGTGCCAGCAGTTACCCGACGCGGGGGGGCCTGAACGAGCAGTACTTC.